What follows are 27 T cell receptor beta chains derived from one specimen sequenced in a study of T cells of healthy individuals. TCRdb ran MiXCR on the 5' RACE reads and lists one entry per CDR3 protein. The table lists 50,000 to 55,000 distinct CDR3 sequences, roughly 15% of them singletons. Source of these receptors: a human donor in good health.

The V and J genes are TRBV4-1 and TRBJ1-5; TRBD1 aligns across 12 bases. The CDR3 runs 17 residues. The junction had 6 bases not matched to a gene; V was cut back by 0 bases and J by 6 bases. Germline CDR1 MGHRA, CDR2 YSYEKL. The CDR3 DNA reads TGCGCCAGCAGCCAAGATTACGGGACAGGGGGCGGTCAGCCCCAGCATTTT. Residues: CASSQDYGTGGGQPQHF.

This sequence joins TRBV24-1 and TRBJ2-5; D tentatively reads TRBD1 or TRBD2 (5 bases each). CDR1 and CDR2 from the germline V gene are KGHDR and SFDVKD. This CDR3 has 13 residues. Trimming cost V 9 bases and J 2 bases, with 12 bases left between them. In DNA form, the CDR3 reads TGTGCCACCTCCACCGGGGCTCAAGAGACCCAGTACTTC. As protein: CATSTGAQETQYF.

This clonotype was observed a few times. The V gene is TRBV5-1, the J gene TRBJ2-1; TRBD2 matches at 15 bases. In germline, CDR1 is SGHRS, CDR2 YFSETQ. The V segment lost 0 bases and the J segment 9 bases; nucleotides outside the gene matches: 10. This CDR3 region has 18 residues. As DNA, the CDR3 is TGCGCCAGCAGCTTGGACCCCCCAGGACTAGCGGGGGGGGGTGAGCAGTTCTTC. Translating it yields CASSLDPPGLAGGGEQFF.

A few counts support this clonotype. The V gene is TRBV28, the J gene TRBJ2-5, with 8 bases matching TRBD2. The CDR3 is 16 residues long. V lost 6 bases to trimming and J lost 5 bases; unmatched junction nucleotides: 14. Germline V lookup: CDR1 MDHEN, CDR2 SYDVKM. The CDR3 reads CASSRAGTREGETQYF. The CDR3 nucleotides are TGTGCCAGCAGCCGAGCCGGGACTAGAGAAGGGGAGACCCAGTACTTC.

There are a few counts of this clonotype. This rearrangement joins TRBV6-5 to TRBJ2-2, with 8 bases identical to TRBD2. Trimming took 5 bases from V and 5 from J; bases not matched to a gene: 4. The length of the CDR3 is 14 residues. Germline CDR1 is MNHEY and CDR2 is SVGAGI. CDR3 DNA sequence: TGTGCCAGCAGTCGGACTAGCAGTACCGGGGAGCTGTTTTTT. Residues: CASSRTSSTGELFF.

The CDR3 coding sequence is TGTGCCAGCAGCAGGACAGGGGGAAGCACTAATGAAAAACTGTTTTTT. Encoded protein: CASSRTGGSTNEKLFF. The J gene is TRBJ1-4, the V gene TRBV6-6; 10 nucleotides match TRBD1. V gave up 6 bases and J gave up 2 bases; unmatched junction bases: 6. CDR1 is MNHNY, CDR2 SVGAGI, per germline (reference sequence). The CDR3 has 16 amino acids.

This clonotype appeared a few times. The chain has TRBV11-2 and TRBJ1-1, with D possibly TRBD1 on 5 matching bases. V lost 4 bases and J 5 bases, leaving 14 bases between the germline ends. The CDR3 consists of 14 residues. Germline V lookup: CDR1 SGHAT, CDR2 FQNNGV. DNA of the CDR3: TGTGCCAGCAGCTCCCCGGGGACGTGGACTGAAGCTTTCTTT. Amino acid sequence: CASSSPGTWTEAFF.

This clonotype showed up many times. The V call is TRBV30, the J call TRBJ2-7; 7 bases are a match to TRBD1. V was pared by 2 bases and J by 0 bases, with 10 bases of the junction left unmatched. The CDR3 loop spans 16 amino acids. The germline V gene encodes CDR1 GTSNPN and CDR2 SVGIG (reference sequence). CDR3 protein: CAWSSHRDSFSYEQYF. The CDR3 nucleotides read TGTGCCTGGAGTTCCCACCGGGACAGCTTCTCCTACGAGCAGTACTTC. The full variable domain, completed using reference TRBV30 and TRBJ2-7, is SQTIHQWPATLVQPVGSPLSLECTVEGTSNPNLYWYRQAAGRGLQLLFYSVGIGQISSEVPQNLSASRPQDRQFILSSKKLLLSDSGFYLCAWSSHRDSFSYEQYFGPGTRLTVT.

This clonotype occurred many times. V usage is TRBV6-5 and J usage is TRBJ1-5; no clear D. Germline CDR1 is MNHEY and CDR2 is SVGAGI. Trimming stripped 4 bases from V and 3 bases from J, with 7 bases between. This CDR3 is 13 amino acids long. CDR3 residues: CASSLQNNQPQHF. DNA for the CDR3: TGTGCCAGCAGTTTACAGAACAATCAGCCCCAGCATTTT.

About this clonotype: A much larger clone lies one base from this, so it may be a read error. The chain recombines TRBV7-9 with TRBJ1-1; D is perhaps TRBD1 (6 bases). The V gene lost 4 bases and the J gene lost 11 bases, with 17 bases spanning the gap. CDR1 and CDR2 (germline): SEHNR, FQNEAQ (reference sequence). This CDR3 region has 13 residues. CDR3 sequence: CASSSFSDRTAFF. The CDR3 nucleotides are TGTGCCAGCAGCTCATTCTCTGACAGGACGGCTTTCTTT.

The table lists this clonotype with a few counts. V gene TRBV7-2 combines with J gene TRBJ2-5; the D is unclear. Trimming cost V 4 bases and J 4 bases, with 16 bases left between them. Germline V gives CDR1 SGHTA, CDR2 FQGNSA. This CDR3 is 15 amino acids long. Here the CDR3 DNA reads TGTGCCAGCAGCTCCTCGCCGGGTATAGCAGAGACCCAGTACTTC. Protein: CASSSSPGIAETQYF.

The sample holds many counts of this clonotype. The J gene is TRBJ2-7, the V gene TRBV7-2; D might be TRBD2 (5 bases). With 1 base removed from V and 2 bases from J, the gap between germline ends came to 12 bases. The CDR3 has 15 residues. CDR1 is SGHTA and CDR2 is FQGNSA in the germline V gene. CDR3 sequence (DNA): TGTGCCAGCAGCTTAGAGGCGGGCCCCCCCTACGAGCAGTACTTC. Protein product: CASSLEAGPPYEQYF.

The genes are TRBV4-1 and TRBJ2-4; TRBD1 aligns across 8 bases. The CDR3 contains 15 residues. Germline V CDR1 and CDR2: MGHRA, YSYEKL. The V segment lost 1 base and the J segment 1 base; nucleotides outside the gene matches: 0. In nucleotides, the CDR3 is TGCGCCAGCAGCCAAGGGGACAGGGCCAAAAACATTCAGTACTTC. This gives the protein CASSQGDRAKNIQYF.

J is TRBJ2-2 and V is TRBV6-6, with D perhaps matching TRBD2 (5 bases). Germline V gene data show CDR1 as MNHNY and CDR2 as SVGAGI (reference sequence). CDR3 size: 12 residues. V lost 2 bases and J 7 bases, leaving 5 bases between the germline ends. The CDR3 is CASSYGGGELFF. CDR3 nucleotides: TGTGCCAGCAGTTACGGAGGCGGGGAGCTGTTTTTT.

This clonotype was seen repeatedly, ten times or more. The gene calls are TRBV18 and TRBJ1-2; possible D gene TRBD1, 5 bases. Germline V lookup: CDR1 KGHSH, CDR2 LQKENI. The CDR3 contains 15 residues. V lost 2 bases and J lost 2, with 12 bases in between. DNA of the CDR3: TGTGCCAGCTCACCAAGCCCGGGGACGAACTATGGCTACACCTTC. Its translation is CASSPSPGTNYGYTF.

V gene TRBV25-1 combines with J gene TRBJ2-2, with TRBD1 identical over 9 bases. This CDR3 comprises 16 residues. V lost 3 bases, J lost 4 bases, and 6 bases stayed unmatched. The germline CDR1 and CDR2 sequences are MGHDK and SYGVNS. DNA for the CDR3: TGTGCCAGCAGTGACTCGGACAGGGGCGGCACCGGGGAGCTGTTTTTT. Protein sequence: CASSDSDRGGTGELFF.

The chain couples TRBV5-1 to TRBJ2-5; the D gene could be TRBD1 or TRBD2 (6 bases each). V was trimmed by 0 bases and J by 3 bases, leaving 9 bases between them. This CDR3 contains 14 residues. Germline V gene data show CDR1 as SGHRS and CDR2 as YFSETQ. The DNA of the CDR3 is TGCGCCAGCAGCTTGGGGGGGGCGGAAGAGACCCAGTACTTC. This gives the protein CASSLGGAEETQYF.

In its sample, this clonotype was seen a few times. V usage is TRBV24-1 and J usage is TRBJ2-7; D possibly uses TRBD1 or TRBD2 (5 bases each). CDR1 KGHDR and CDR2 SFDVKD come from the germline V gene. The CDR3 is 15 residues long. The V and J ends lost 6 bases and 4 bases respectively, with 18 bases between them. CDR3: CATSYGAPTTYEQYF. DNA of the CDR3: TGTGCCACCAGTTACGGGGCCCCGACAACTTACGAGCAGTACTTC.

This clonotype was recorded many times. The chain employs TRBV6-6 and TRBJ2-4, with D hard to call. Per the germline V gene, CDR1 is MNHNY and CDR2 is SVGAGI (reference sequence). This CDR3 is 15 amino acids long. V was trimmed by 6 bases and J by 0 bases, leaving 12 bases between them. The CDR3 loop reads CASSTPDLAKNIQYF. The CDR3 region has the DNA TGTGCCAGCAGCACGCCAGATCTAGCCAAAAACATTCAGTACTTC.

V and J are TRBV12-3 or TRBV12-4 and TRBJ1-5, with 8 bases aligning to TRBD1. The CDR3 length is 18 residues. The junction had 17 bases not matched to a gene; V was cut back by 8 bases and J by 2 bases. CDR3 sequence (DNA): TGTGCCAGCCAGACCCGGGCAGGGGGCGGTTTTGGCAATCAGCCCCAGCATTTT. This codes for CASQTRAGGGFGNQPQHF.

The rearrangement uses TRBV7-9 and TRBJ2-7, with 7 bases aligning to TRBD1. V was pared by 0 bases and J by 2 bases, with 4 bases of the junction left unmatched. Germline-derived CDR1 and CDR2 are SEHNR and FQNEAQ (reference sequence). The CDR3 has 15 residues. CDR3 amino acids: CASSLASGTAYEQYF. The CDR3 bases are TGTGCCAGCAGCTTAGCTTCCGGGACAGCCTACGAGCAGTACTTC.

This clonotype was counted many times. The chain links TRBV29-1 to TRBJ2-7; 9 nucleotides match TRBD2. J gave up 0 bases and V 1 base, and 10 bases lay outside the gene matches. Germline V gene lookup returns CDR1 SQVTM and CDR2 ANQGSEA. The CDR3 sequence is 17 residues long. The CDR3 sequence is CSVEVPSSRGGSYEQYF. CDR3 nucleotide sequence: TGCAGCGTTGAAGTACCCTCCTCGCGGGGGGGCTCCTACGAGCAGTACTTC.

The rearrangement joins TRBV30 to TRBJ1-4; no clear D. Germline values: CDR1 GTSNPN, CDR2 SVGIG (reference sequence). This CDR3 is built from 15 residues. Trimming pared 0 bases from V and 1 base from J, leaving 9 bases between. The chain's CDR3 is CAWSVVGGTNEKLFF. As DNA, the CDR3 is TGTGCCTGGAGTGTAGTTGGTGGAACTAATGAAAAACTGTTTTTT.

The chain recombines TRBV4-2 with TRBJ2-7; TRBD2 agrees at 9 bases. CDR3 size: 16 residues. The ends lost 0 bases at V and 4 bases at J; junction bases unmatched: 7. From germline, CDR1 is LGHNA and CDR2 YNFKEQ. The CDR3 region is CASSQEWLAGQYEQYF. In DNA form, the CDR3 reads TGTGCCAGCAGCCAAGAGTGGCTAGCGGGGCAATACGAGCAGTACTTC.

This clonotype occurred many times. The chain joins TRBV6-1 to TRBJ2-7; 12 nucleotides agree with TRBD2. The germline gives CDR1 MNHNS, CDR2 SASEGT. This CDR3 spans 15 amino acids. Trimming cost V 4 bases and J 4 bases; bases outside gene matches: 5. The CDR3 coding sequence is TGTGCCAGCAGTGCCCGAACTAGCGGGGGGTACGAGCAGTACTTC. Its translation is CASSARTSGGYEQYF.

In the case of this clonotype: Possible read error: a much larger clone is one base away. The chain has TRBV7-2 and TRBJ2-3, with 9 bases fitting TRBD1. The CDR3 is made up of 15 amino acids. The V and J ends lost 5 bases and 7 bases, in that order; junction bases with no gene match: 10. Germline CDR1 and CDR2: SGHTA and FQGNSA. CDR3 bases: TGTGCCAGCAGCCCCCAGACAGGGGGGTGGAATACGCAGTATTTT. Protein: CASSPQTGGWNTQYF. Full variable domain (rest looked up from reference TRBV7-2 and TRBJ2-3): GAGVSQSPSNKVTEKGKDVELRCDPISGHTALYWYRQSLGQGLEFLIYFQGNSAPDKSGLPSDRFSAERTGGSVSTLTIQRTQQEDSAVYLCASSPQTGGWNTQYFGPGTRLTVL.

The V and J genes are TRBV28 and TRBJ1-2; 8 bases line up with TRBD1. V was clipped by 6 bases and J by 4 bases; unmatched bases: 4. CDR3 length equals 13 residues. CDR1 is MDHEN, CDR2 SYDVKM, per germline. The CDR3 sequence: CASSRGRFYGYTF. In nucleotides, the CDR3 is TGTGCCAGCAGCAGGGGGCGGTTCTATGGCTACACCTTC.